The TCR beta chain described here comes from a study of blood T cell repertoires in COVID-19. This CDR3 region has 15 residues. Looked up from germline, CDR1 is LGHNA and CDR2 is YNFKEQ. Unmatched junction bases numbered 5, after V lost 0 bases and J lost 6 bases. In the source study's methods: Reference gene primer amplification in the assay estimated nucleated cell counts. Sequenced by immunoSEQ multiplex PCR; TCRdb stores in-frame clones only, minus some. V and J calls and clone size come straight from that table; D and trimming were deduced from the DNA. The repertoire consists of just under 350,000 clones, with about 86% occurring once and the leading ten covering roughly 3%.

This sequence was found in a man aged 25 to 40 with active or convalescent COVID-19. The chain carries TRBV4-2 and TRBJ1-5; 7 bases line up with TRBD1. Sequencing input: peripheral blood. The CDR3 DNA follows: TGTGCCAGCAGCCAAGATGGGACAGTCGGTCAGCCCCAGCATTTT. Translation gives CASSQDGTVGQPQHF.